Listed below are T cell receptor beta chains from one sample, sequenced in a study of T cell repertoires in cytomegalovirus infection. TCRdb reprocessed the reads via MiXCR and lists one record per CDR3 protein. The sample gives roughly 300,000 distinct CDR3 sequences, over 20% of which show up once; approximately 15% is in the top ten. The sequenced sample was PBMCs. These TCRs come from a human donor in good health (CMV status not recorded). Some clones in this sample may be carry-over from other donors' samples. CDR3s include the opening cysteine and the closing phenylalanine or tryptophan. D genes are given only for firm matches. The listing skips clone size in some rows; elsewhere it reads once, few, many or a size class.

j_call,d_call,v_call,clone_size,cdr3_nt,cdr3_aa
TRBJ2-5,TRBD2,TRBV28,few,TGTGCCAGCACCTCCCCGGCGGGGGGAGGAGAGACCCAGTACTTC,CASTSPAGGGETQYF
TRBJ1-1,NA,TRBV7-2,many,TGTGCCAGCAGCTACAGACTGAGCATGAACACTGAAGCTTTCTTT,CASSYRLSMNTEAFF
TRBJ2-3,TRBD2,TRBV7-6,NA,TGTGCCAGCAGCTTAGCCAGGACTAGCGGGGGGGCGGATACGCAGTATTTT,CASSLARTSGGADTQYF
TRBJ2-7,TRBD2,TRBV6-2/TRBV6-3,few,TGTGCCAGCAGTCAACGACTAGCGGGTCCCTACGAGCAGTACTTC,CASSQRLAGPYEQYF
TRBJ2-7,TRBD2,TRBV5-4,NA,TGTGCCAGCAGCTGGAAAGCGGGGCCGAGGGGCGAGCAGTACTTC,CASSWKAGPRGEQYF
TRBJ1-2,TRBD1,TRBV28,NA,TGTGCCAGCAGACAGGGGGCATTTGGCTACACCTTC,CASRQGAFGYTF
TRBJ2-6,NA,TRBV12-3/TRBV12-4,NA,TGTGCCAGCAGTCCATTCTCTGGGGCCAACGTCCTGACTTTC,CASSPFSGANVLTF
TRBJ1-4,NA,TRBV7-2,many,TGTGCCAGCGGATCCCCTGGGGGGCCTAATGAAAAACTGTTTTTT,CASGSPGGPNEKLFF
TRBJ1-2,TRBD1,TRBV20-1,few,TGCAGTGCTAGAGATCTAGGCAGGGGGTCGTCCGGCTACACCTTC,CSARDLGRGSSGYTF
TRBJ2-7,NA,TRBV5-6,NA,TGTGCCAGCAGCCGTGGGTTCCACGGGGACTACGAGCAGTACTTC,CASSRGFHGDYEQYF
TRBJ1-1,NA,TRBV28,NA,TGTGCCAGCAGTACCGATACTCACACTGAAGCTTTCTTT,CASSTDTHTEAFF
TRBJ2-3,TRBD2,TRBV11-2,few,TGTGCCAGCAGCTTAGGACTAGCGGGGGGCCCAGATACGCAGTATTTT,CASSLGLAGGPDTQYF
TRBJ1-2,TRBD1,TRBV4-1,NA,TGCGCCAGCAGCCAAGAGGCGACAGGGATCGGCTATGGCTACACCTTC,CASSQEATGIGYGYTF
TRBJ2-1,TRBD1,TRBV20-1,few,TGCAGTGCTTTCAAGACAGGGAATGAGCAGTTCTTC,CSAFKTGNEQFF
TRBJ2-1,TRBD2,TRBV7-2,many,TGTGCCAGCAGCTCCCAGATCGGACTAGCGGGAGTCCCCTACAATGAGCAGTTCTTC,CASSSQIGLAGVPYNEQFF